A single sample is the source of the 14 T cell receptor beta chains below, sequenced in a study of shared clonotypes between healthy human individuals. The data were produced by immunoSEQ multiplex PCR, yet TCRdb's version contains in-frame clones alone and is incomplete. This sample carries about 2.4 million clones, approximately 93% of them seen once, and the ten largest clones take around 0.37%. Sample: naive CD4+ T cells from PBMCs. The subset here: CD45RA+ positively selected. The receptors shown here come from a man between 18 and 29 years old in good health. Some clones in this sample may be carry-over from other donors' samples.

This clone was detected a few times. Here the CDR3 DNA reads TGTGCCTGGAGTGTAGTGCAGGGAGGTGAAAAACTGTTTTTT. Translation gives CAWSVVQGGEKLFF. The chain has TRBV30 and TRBJ1-4; D is perhaps TRBD1 (5 bases). V lost 0 bases and J lost 7, with 12 bases in between. This CDR3 comprises 14 residues. Germline CDR1 GTSNPN, CDR2 SVGIG (reference sequence). The full variable domain, completed using reference TRBV30 and TRBJ1-4, is SQTIHQWPATLVQPVGSPLSLECTVEGTSNPNLYWYRQAAGRGLQLLFYSVGIGQISSEVPQNLSASRPQDRQFILSSKKLLLSDSGFYLCAWSVVQGGEKLFFGSGTQLSVL.

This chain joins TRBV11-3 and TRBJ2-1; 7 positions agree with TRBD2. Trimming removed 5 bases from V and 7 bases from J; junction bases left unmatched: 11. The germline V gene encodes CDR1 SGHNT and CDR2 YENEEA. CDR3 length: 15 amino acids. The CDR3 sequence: CASSTGLVDMNEQFF. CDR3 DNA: TGTGCCAGCAGCACCGGACTAGTAGACATGAATGAGCAGTTCTTC.

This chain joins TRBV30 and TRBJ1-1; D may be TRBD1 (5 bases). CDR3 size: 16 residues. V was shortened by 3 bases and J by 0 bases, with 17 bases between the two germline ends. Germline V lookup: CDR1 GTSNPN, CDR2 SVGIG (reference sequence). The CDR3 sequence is CAWRSRGAAVNTEAFF. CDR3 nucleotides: TGTGCCTGGAGGTCCCGTGGGGCAGCTGTGAACACTGAAGCTTTCTTT.

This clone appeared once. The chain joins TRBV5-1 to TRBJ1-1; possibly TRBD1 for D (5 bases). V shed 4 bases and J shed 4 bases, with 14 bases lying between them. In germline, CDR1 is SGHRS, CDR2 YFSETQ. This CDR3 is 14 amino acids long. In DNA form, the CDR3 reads TGCGCCAGCAGCGGGACCGTGGGGGGCACTGAAGCTTTCTTT. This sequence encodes CASSGTVGGTEAFF.

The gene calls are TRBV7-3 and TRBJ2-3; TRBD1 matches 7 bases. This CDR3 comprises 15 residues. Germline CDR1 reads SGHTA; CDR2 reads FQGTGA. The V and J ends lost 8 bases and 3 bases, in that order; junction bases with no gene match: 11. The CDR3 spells CASGRPGQTTDTQYF. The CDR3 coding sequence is TGTGCCAGCGGCCGTCCGGGACAGACGACAGATACGCAGTATTTT.

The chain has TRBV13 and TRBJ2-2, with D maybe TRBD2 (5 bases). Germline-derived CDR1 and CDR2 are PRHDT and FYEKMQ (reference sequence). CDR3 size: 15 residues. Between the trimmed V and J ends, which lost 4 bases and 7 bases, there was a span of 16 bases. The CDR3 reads CASSSPRRVGGELFF. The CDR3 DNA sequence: TGTGCCAGCAGCTCACCCCGGCGGGTTGGCGGGGAGCTGTTTTTT.

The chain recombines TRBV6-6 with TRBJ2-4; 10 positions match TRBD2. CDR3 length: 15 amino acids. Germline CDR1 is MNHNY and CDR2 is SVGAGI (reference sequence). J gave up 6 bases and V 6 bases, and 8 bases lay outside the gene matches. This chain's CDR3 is CASRGASGSVNIQYF. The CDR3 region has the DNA TGTGCCAGCAGAGGGGCTAGCGGGAGTGTAAACATTCAGTACTTC.

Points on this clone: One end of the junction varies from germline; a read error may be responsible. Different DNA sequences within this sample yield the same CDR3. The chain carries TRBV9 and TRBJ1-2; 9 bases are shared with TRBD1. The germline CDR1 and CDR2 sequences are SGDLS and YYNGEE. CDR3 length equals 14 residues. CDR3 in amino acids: CASSGTGGAEGYTF. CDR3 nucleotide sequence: TGTGCCAGCAGCGGAACAGGGGGCGCGGAGGGCTACACCTTT.

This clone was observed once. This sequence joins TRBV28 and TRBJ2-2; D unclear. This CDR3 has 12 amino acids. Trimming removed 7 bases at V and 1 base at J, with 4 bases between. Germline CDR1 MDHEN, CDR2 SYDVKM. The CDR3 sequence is CASKWNTGELFF. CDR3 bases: TGTGCCAGCAAATGGAACACCGGGGAGCTGTTTTTT.

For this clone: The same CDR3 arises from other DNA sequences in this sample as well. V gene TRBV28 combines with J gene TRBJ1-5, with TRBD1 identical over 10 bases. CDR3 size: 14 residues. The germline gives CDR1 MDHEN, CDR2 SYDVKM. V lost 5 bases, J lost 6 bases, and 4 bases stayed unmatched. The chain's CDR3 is CASSPRTGGQPQHF. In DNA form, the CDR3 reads TGTGCCAGCAGTCCACGGACAGGGGGTCAGCCCCAGCATTTT. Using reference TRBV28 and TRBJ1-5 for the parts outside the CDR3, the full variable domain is DVKVTQSSRYLVKRTGEKVFLECVQDMDHENMFWYRQDPGLGLRLIYFSYDVKMKEKGDIPEGYSVSREKKERFSLILESASTNQTSMYLCASSPRTGGQPQHFGDGTRLSIL.

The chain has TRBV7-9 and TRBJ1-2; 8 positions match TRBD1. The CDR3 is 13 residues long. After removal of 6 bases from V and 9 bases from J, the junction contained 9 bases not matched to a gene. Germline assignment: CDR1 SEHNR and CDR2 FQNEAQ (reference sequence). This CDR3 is CASRKGDRSSYTF. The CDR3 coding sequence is TGTGCCAGCAGAAAAGGGGACAGGAGTAGCTACACCTTC.

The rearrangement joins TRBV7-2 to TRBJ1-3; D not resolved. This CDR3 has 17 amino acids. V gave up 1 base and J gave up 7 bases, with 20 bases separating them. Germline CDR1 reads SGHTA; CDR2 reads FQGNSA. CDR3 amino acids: CASSLDGTSISGNTIYF. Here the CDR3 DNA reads TGTGCCAGCAGCTTAGATGGCACATCCATAAGCGGGAACACCATATATTTT.

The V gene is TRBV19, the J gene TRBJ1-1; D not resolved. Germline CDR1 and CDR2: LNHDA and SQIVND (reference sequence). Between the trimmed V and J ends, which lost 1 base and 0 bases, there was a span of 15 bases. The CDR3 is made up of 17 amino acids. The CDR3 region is CASSIAFYSGLNTEAFF. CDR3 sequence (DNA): TGTGCCAGTAGTATAGCCTTCTACAGCGGATTGAACACTGAAGCTTTCTTT.

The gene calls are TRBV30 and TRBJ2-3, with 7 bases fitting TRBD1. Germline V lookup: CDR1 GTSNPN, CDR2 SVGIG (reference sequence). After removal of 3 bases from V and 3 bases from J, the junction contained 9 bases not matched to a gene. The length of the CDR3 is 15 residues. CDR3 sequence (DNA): TGTGCCTGGAGCGGTACAGGGGAAAGGACAGATACGCAGTATTTT. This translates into CAWSGTGERTDTQYF.